These 19 T cell receptor beta chains came from one sample sequenced in a study of blood T cell repertoires in COVID-19 (TCRdb year 2020). Libraries were constructed by the immunoSEQ multiplex PCR assay. Imported from immuneACCESS, the table was reduced by TCRdb to in-frame sequences with V and J called. These copies leave out some clones; in studies compared against another copy, an unresolved V gene accounts for under half, and the cause of the remainder is not known. The sample table records some 230,000 clones; about 80% of these occur just once. The ten largest clones take up 1.3% of the sample. The sequenced material came from PBMCs or T cells enriched from blood (not recorded which). The receptors stem from a woman between 40 and 50 years old with acute COVID-19.

This sequence joins TRBV12-3 or TRBV12-4 and TRBJ1-2; D unclear. CDR3 size: 12 residues. V lost 2 bases and J 6 bases, leaving 7 bases between the germline ends. Here the CDR3 DNA reads TGTGCCAGCAGTTTATTCGCTAATGGCTACACCTTC. It yields the protein CASSLFANGYTF.

In this sample, this clone turned up many times. J is TRBJ2-7 and V is TRBV30, with 9 bases identical to TRBD1. Germline loops: CDR1 GTSNPN, CDR2 SVGIG (reference sequence). V lost 2 bases, J lost 7 bases, and 9 bases stayed unmatched. This CDR3 region has 14 residues. As DNA, the CDR3 is TGTGCCTGGAGTACCGGGACAGGGTCGGAAGAGCAGTACTTC. Translated: CAWSTGTGSEEQYF.

CDR3 amino acids: CASTKGTANTEAFF. The CDR3 DNA reads as TGTGCCAGCACCAAAGGGACAGCAAACACTGAAGCTTTCTTT. The rearrangement links TRBV6-5 to TRBJ1-1; 7 bases agree with TRBD1. Trimming cost V 7 bases and J 2 bases; bases outside gene matches: 7. The germline V gene encodes CDR1 MNHEY and CDR2 SVGAGI. The CDR3 is 14 amino acids.

For the CDR3, the DNA is TGTGCCAGCAGGAAGACAGGGGCCGAGCAGTACTTC. Encoded protein: CASRKTGAEQYF. The chain carries TRBV11-2 and TRBJ2-7; 8 positions agree with TRBD1. This CDR3 comprises 12 residues. J lost 6 bases, V lost 6 bases, and 4 bases had no gene match. The germline V gene encodes CDR1 SGHAT and CDR2 FQNNGV.

The J gene is TRBJ2-5, the V gene TRBV30; possible D gene TRBD1, 5 bases. The V and J ends lost 2 bases and 0 bases respectively, with 16 bases between them. The CDR3 is 16 residues long. Looked up from germline, CDR1 is GTSNPN and CDR2 is SVGIG (reference sequence). CDR3 region: CAWSPSWGGYQETQYF. The CDR3 DNA follows: TGTGCCTGGAGTCCCTCCTGGGGCGGCTACCAAGAGACCCAGTACTTC.

The genes are TRBV27 and TRBJ1-5; weak D call: TRBD1 (5 bases). Germline CDR1 MNHEY, CDR2 SMNVEV (reference sequence). This CDR3 contains 13 residues. The ends were cut back, 3 bases at V and 7 bases at J, with 10 bases in the middle. CDR3 in DNA: TGTGCCAGCAGTTTGATTCAGGGCCAGCCCCAGCATTTT. It yields the protein CASSLIQGQPQHF.

V usage is TRBV7-3 and J usage is TRBJ1-5, with 8 bases that match TRBD1. There are 14 residues in the CDR3. CDR1 is SGHTA, CDR2 FQGTGA, per germline. The CDR3 spells CASWGQELGQPQHF. CDR3 sequence (DNA): TGTGCGAGTTGGGGACAGGAGTTAGGTCAGCCCCAGCATTTT.

The chain joins TRBV7-9 to TRBJ1-1; tentatively, D is TRBD1 (5 bases). In germline, CDR1 is SEHNR, CDR2 FQNEAQ (reference sequence). Between the trimmed V and J ends, which lost 5 bases and 6 bases, there was a span of 10 bases. The CDR3 contains 12 residues. CDR3 loop: CASSGRTPEAFF. For the CDR3, the DNA is TGTGCCAGCAGCGGCAGGACACCTGAAGCTTTCTTT.

The count of this clone is one. This chain links TRBV7-3 with TRBJ2-7; tentatively, D is TRBD2 (6 bases). CDR3 length equals 13 residues. The V end was cut by 3 bases, the J end by 4 bases, with 10 bases between. The germline V gene encodes CDR1 SGHTA and CDR2 FQGTGA. For the CDR3, the DNA is TGTGCCAGCAGCTTGCGTCGGGGGTACGAGCAGTACTTC. Translating it yields CASSLRRGYEQYF. Looking up the rest from reference TRBV7-3 and TRBJ2-7 gives the full variable domain: GAGVSQTPSNKVTEKGKYVELRCDPISGHTALYWYRQSLGQGPEFLIYFQGTGAADDSGLPNDRFFAVRPEGSVSTLKIQRTERGDSAVYLCASSLRRGYEQYFGPGTRLTVT.

V gene TRBV5-1 combines with J gene TRBJ2-2; a possible D gene is TRBD2 (6 bases). CDR1 and CDR2 (germline): SGHRS, YFSETQ. V was pared by 4 bases and J by 7 bases, with 20 bases between. The CDR3 spans 16 residues. CDR3 nucleotides: TGCGCCAGCAGCCGCGTAGGAGGGGCGCGTGTCGGGGAGCTGTTTTTT. It is translated as CASSRVGGARVGELFF.

This chain joins TRBV10-2 and TRBJ2-7; TRBD2 aligns across 10 bases. Looked up from germline, CDR1 is WSHSY and CDR2 is SAAADI. This CDR3 is 14 amino acids long. V lost 5 bases and J lost 6; bases outside the gene matches: 7. The CDR3 bases are TGCGCCAGCAGTCCACTAGCGGGAAATGGCGAGCAGTACTTC. Residues: CASSPLAGNGEQYF.

The chain carries TRBV19 and TRBJ2-7, with TRBD2 identical over 7 bases. Germline V gene sequence: CDR1 LNHDA, CDR2 SQIVND (reference sequence). V gave up 7 bases and J gave up 8 bases; unmatched junction bases: 11. This CDR3 has 13 residues. DNA of the CDR3: TGTGCCAGTACCGAGACCGGGGGGAAGAAGCAGTACTTC. Translated: CASTETGGKKQYF.

This sequence joins TRBV7-8 and TRBJ2-1; 8 bases are shared with TRBD1. Germline CDR1 is SGHVS and CDR2 is FQNEAQ. The trim removed 5 bases at V and 7 bases at J, leaving 19 bases unmatched. The CDR3 is made up of 18 amino acids. The CDR3 protein is CASSPFHQPGQAGNEQFF. The DNA for the CDR3 is TGTGCCAGCAGCCCCTTCCACCAACCGGGACAGGCGGGGAATGAGCAGTTCTTC. Full variable domain (rest looked up from reference TRBV7-8 and TRBJ2-1): GAGVSQSPRYKVAKRGQDVALRCDPISGHVSLFWYQQALGQGPEFLTYFQNEAQLDKSGLPSDRFFAERPEGSVSTLKIQRTQQEDSAVYLCASSPFHQPGQAGNEQFFGPGTRLTVL.

This chain joins TRBV9 and TRBJ2-1; perhaps TRBD2 as D (5 bases). Trimming took off 2 bases at V and 15 bases at J, with 18 bases between the two ends. The CDR3 is made up of 13 amino acids. Looked up from germline, CDR1 is SGDLS and CDR2 is YYNGEE. DNA of the CDR3: TGTGCCAGCAGCGTTTCCGGGAAGCCCCCTCCGTTCTTC. It encodes CASSVSGKPPPFF.

J is TRBJ1-6 and V is TRBV28; D unclear. The CDR3 contains 12 residues. V was trimmed by 3 bases and J by 14 bases, leaving 11 bases between them. The germline V gene has CDR1 MDHEN and CDR2 SYDVKM. CDR3 sequence: CASSFQQITLHF. In DNA form, the CDR3 reads TGTGCCAGCAGTTTCCAACAAATCACCCTCCACTTT.

The chain couples TRBV5-1 to TRBJ2-1, with TRBD2 matching over 9 bases. V was pared by 2 bases and J by 0 bases, with 6 bases of the junction left unmatched. In germline, CDR1 is SGHRS, CDR2 YFSETQ. The CDR3 is made up of 17 amino acids. CDR3 region: CASSLRSGRSSYNEQFF. The CDR3 nucleotides read TGCGCCAGCAGCTTAAGGAGCGGGAGGAGCTCCTACAATGAGCAGTTCTTC. The whole variable domain, filled in from reference TRBV5-1 and TRBJ2-1, reads KAGVTQTPRYLIKTRGQQVTLSCSPISGHRSVSWYQQTPGQGLQFLFEYFSETQRNKGNFPGRFSGRQFSNSRSEMNVSTLELGDSALYLCASSLRSGRSSYNEQFFGPGTRLTVL.

The chain links TRBV6-5 to TRBJ1-1; 10 positions match TRBD1. The CDR3 sequence is 15 residues long. The V segment lost 5 bases and the J segment 7 bases; nucleotides outside the gene matches: 10. CDR1 is MNHEY, CDR2 SVGAGI, per germline. The CDR3 coding sequence is TGTGCCAGCAGTCGACAGGGGGCGACCGGAGGTGAAGCTTTCTTT. Translated: CASSRQGATGGEAFF.

This clone was detected once. The V call is TRBV28, the J call TRBJ1-1, with unresolved D. The CDR3 consists of 12 residues. The V gene's germline CDR1 is MDHEN and CDR2 SYDVKM. Trimming left V 5 bases short and J 6 bases short, with 10 bases between. CDR3 in DNA: TGTGCCAGCAGTCGGTTCAAGTCTGAAGCTTTCTTT. This encodes CASSRFKSEAFF.

This chain uses TRBV7-9 with TRBJ1-1, with 9 bases that match TRBD1. The CDR3 spans 16 residues. From germline, CDR1 is SEHNR and CDR2 FQNEAQ (reference sequence). The V and J ends lost 6 bases and 5 bases, in that order; junction bases with no gene match: 13. The CDR3, as DNA: TGTGCCAGCAGATTGAACAGGGGGCTCCTGGATACTGAAGCTTTCTTT. Protein sequence: CASRLNRGLLDTEAFF. Using reference TRBV7-9 and TRBJ1-1 for the parts outside the CDR3, the full variable domain is DTGVSQNPRHKITKRGQNVTFRCDPISEHNRLYWYRQTLGQGPEFLTYFQNEAQLEKSRLLSDRFSAERPKGSFSTLEIQRTEQGDSAMYLCASRLNRGLLDTEAFFGQGTRLTVV.